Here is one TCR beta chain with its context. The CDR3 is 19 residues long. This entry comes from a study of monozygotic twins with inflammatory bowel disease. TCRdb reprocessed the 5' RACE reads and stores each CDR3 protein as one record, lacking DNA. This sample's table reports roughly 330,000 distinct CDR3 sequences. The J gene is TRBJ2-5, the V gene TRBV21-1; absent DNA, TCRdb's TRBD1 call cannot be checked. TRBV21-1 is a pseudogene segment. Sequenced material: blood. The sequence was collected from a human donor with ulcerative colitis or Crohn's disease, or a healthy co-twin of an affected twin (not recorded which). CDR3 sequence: CASSKGIRGTGSDRETQYF.